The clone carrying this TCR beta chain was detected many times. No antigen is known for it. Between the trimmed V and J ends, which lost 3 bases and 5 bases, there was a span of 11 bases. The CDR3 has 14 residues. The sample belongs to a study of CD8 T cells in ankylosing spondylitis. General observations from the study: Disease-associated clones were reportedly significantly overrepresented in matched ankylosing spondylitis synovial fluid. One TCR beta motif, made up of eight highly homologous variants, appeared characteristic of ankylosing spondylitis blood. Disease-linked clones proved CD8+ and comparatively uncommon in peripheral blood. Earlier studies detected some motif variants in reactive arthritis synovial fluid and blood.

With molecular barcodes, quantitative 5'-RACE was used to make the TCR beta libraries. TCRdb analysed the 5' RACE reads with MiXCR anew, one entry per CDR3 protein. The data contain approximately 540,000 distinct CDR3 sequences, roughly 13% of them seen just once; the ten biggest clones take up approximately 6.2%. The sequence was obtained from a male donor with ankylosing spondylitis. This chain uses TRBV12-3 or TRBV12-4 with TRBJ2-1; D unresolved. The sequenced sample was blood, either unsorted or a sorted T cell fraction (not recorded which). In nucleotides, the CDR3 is TGTGCCAGCAGTTTCTGGGCCAGCCACAATGAGCAGTTCTTC. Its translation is CASSFWASHNEQFF.